This T cell receptor beta chain was documented in a study of T cell repertoires in ileal Crohn's disease. Background on the study: MI samples are biopsies from the surgical specimen's proximal margin. Findings and caveats of the study: Clonality above 26.8% at surgery always came with endoscopic recurrence. Compared with non-smokers, active smokers at surgery showed more clonal expansions.

V gave up 4 bases and J gave up 15 bases, with 14 bases separating them. Germline values: CDR1 MNHNS, CDR2 SASEGT. This CDR3 spans 11 amino acids. The sample's time point: proximal margin of the surgical specimen (macroscopically non-inflamed). Patients were adults with ileal or ileocolonic Crohn's disease needing resection. As regards this clone: Its antigen is not identified.

The protocol was immunoSEQ multiplex PCR, while the TCRdb copy is restricted to in-frame clones and leaves out a portion. This table has 7,000 to 7,500 clones, less than 80% appearing once. V is TRBV6-1 and J is TRBJ2-3; tentatively, D is TRBD2 (6 bases). The sample taken for sequencing was ileal tissue. This TCR was sampled from an adult with Crohn's disease. The CDR3 protein is CASSATLDYYF. The CDR3 nucleotides read TGTGCCAGCAGTGCGACCCTGGACTATTATTTT.